These 5 T cell receptor beta chains were all obtained from the same sample, sequenced in a study of blood T cell repertoires in COVID-19. Using immunoSEQ multiplex PCR, the repertoire was profiled, and TCRdb retains in-frame clones only, with some absent. The sample shows 380,000 or so clones, around 89% of them seen only once. Sequenced material: PBMCs or T cells enriched from blood (not recorded which). These receptors all come from a woman in her 30s with acute COVID-19.

The rearrangement links TRBV3-1 (or the pseudogene TRBV3-2) to TRBJ2-3; D unresolved. Per the germline V gene, CDR1 is LGHDT and CDR2 is YNNKEL (reference sequence). This CDR3 is built from 13 residues. V was shortened by 1 base and J by 2 bases, with 4 bases between the two germline ends. The CDR3 is CASSQASTDTQYF. The DNA of the CDR3 is TGTGCCAGCAGCCAAGCTTCCACAGATACGCAGTATTTT.

The CDR3 sequence is CASSVRQSSRAGYNEQFF. The CDR3 DNA sequence: TGTGCCAGCAGCGTCCGTCAATCTTCGCGGGCGGGTTACAATGAGCAGTTCTTC. The V gene is TRBV7-9, the J gene TRBJ2-1; D possibly corresponds to TRBD2 (5 bases). The V end was cut by 5 bases, the J end by 4 bases, with 24 bases between. Germline-derived CDR1 and CDR2 are SEHNR and FQNEAQ (reference sequence). CDR3 length: 18 amino acids.

This chain links TRBV2 with TRBJ2-1; 7 bases fit TRBD2. Germline V gives CDR1 SNHLY, CDR2 FYNNEI. V lost 0 bases to trimming and J lost 4 bases; unmatched junction nucleotides: 6. This CDR3 has 16 amino acids. The CDR3 DNA reads as TGTGCCAGCAGTGAAGCGGGGGGGAGGGCATACAATGAGCAGTTCTTC. Translating gives CASSEAGGRAYNEQFF.

V and J are TRBV4-1 and TRBJ1-4; D may be TRBD1 (5 bases). The germline gives CDR1 MGHRA, CDR2 YSYEKL. The CDR3 consists of 13 residues. V lost 4 bases, J lost 5 bases, and 8 bases lay in between. The CDR3 DNA sequence: TGCGCCAGCAGCCCCCGACAGAATGAAAAACTGTTTTTT. Translating it yields CASSPRQNEKLFF.

The chain uses TRBV4-1 and TRBJ1-2; D not resolved. Germline V gene sequence: CDR1 MGHRA, CDR2 YSYEKL. This CDR3 is 14 amino acids long. V shed 1 base and J shed 4 bases, with 10 bases lying between them. The CDR3 is CASSQVEDGYGYTF. In DNA, the CDR3 is TGCGCCAGCAGCCAAGTTGAGGATGGCTATGGCTACACCTTC.